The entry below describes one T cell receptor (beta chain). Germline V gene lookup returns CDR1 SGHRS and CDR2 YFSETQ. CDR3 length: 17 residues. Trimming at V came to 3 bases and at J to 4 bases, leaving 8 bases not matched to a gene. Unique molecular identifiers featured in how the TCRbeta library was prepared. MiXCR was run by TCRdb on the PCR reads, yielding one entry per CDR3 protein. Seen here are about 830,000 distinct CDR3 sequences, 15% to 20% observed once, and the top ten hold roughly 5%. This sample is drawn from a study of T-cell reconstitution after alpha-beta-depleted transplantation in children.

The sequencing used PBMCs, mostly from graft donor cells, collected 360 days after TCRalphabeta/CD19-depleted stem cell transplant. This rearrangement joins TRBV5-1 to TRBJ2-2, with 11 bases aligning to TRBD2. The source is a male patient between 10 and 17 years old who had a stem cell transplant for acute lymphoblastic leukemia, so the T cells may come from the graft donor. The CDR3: CASSSRTSGSSTGELFF. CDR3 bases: TGCGCCAGCAGCTCCCGCACTAGCGGGAGTTCCACCGGGGAGCTGTTTTTT.